Here is one TCR beta chain with its context. Its antigen is not known. This record comes from a study of vaccination and CD4 T cells after COVID-19. The overall study: Each post-COVID sample was drawn after diagnosis, and the median interval was approximately 92 days (range 35 to 161). Post-vaccine sample collection happened at a median of about 10 weeks after dose two, ranging 14 to 241. In culture, cells were exposed to overlapping spike peptides from SARS-CoV-2, HCoV-NL63, HCoV-OC43 and HCoV-229E.

The Oncomine TCR Beta short-read assay sequenced DNA from cultured CD4+ T cells. It was from cultured CD4+ T cells that genomic DNA was extracted. TCRdb recomputed calls from the PCR reads with MiXCR, one row per CDR3 protein. The sample contains some 15,000 distinct CDR3 sequences, more than 45% of which appear only once. The CDR3 spans 17 residues. The germline V gene has CDR1 LNHNV and CDR2 YYDKDF (reference sequence). Trimming shortened V by 0 bases and J by 2 bases, and 14 bases separated the two germline ends. Indicated treatment: approximately nine-day PBMC culture with coronavirus spike peptide pools or control peptides (ViraFEST assay).

J is TRBJ1-5 and V is TRBV15, with D unresolved. The sequence derives from a human donor who had recovered from COVID-19. The sequencing input was CD4+ T cells from blood, cultured in vitro. The CDR3 sequence: CATSRDLIRMGNQPQHF. The CDR3 coding sequence is TGTGCCACCAGCAGAGATTTAATCCGGATGGGCAATCAGCCCCAGCATTTT.